Listed here are 3 T cell receptor beta chains from one sample, sequenced in a study of blood T cell repertoires in COVID-19. Clones were read by immunoSEQ multiplex PCR, and TCRdb kept only the in-frame ones, dropping some. The data contain 65,000 or so clones, around 80% of them singletons. The sequenced sample was peripheral blood. Receptors originate from a man between 60 and 75 years old with acute or convalescent COVID-19.

The chain couples TRBV7-2 to TRBJ2-1, with 8 bases that match TRBD1. J gave up 4 bases and V 5 bases, and 7 bases lay outside the gene matches. Germline-derived CDR1 and CDR2 are SGHTA and FQGNSA. CDR3 size: 15 residues. The CDR3 region has the DNA TGTGCCAGCAGCGCCGACAGGGGTTCTTACAATGAGCAGTTCTTC. Translation gives CASSADRGSYNEQFF.

This clone was seen just once. This chain links TRBV7-3 with TRBJ1-1; no clear D gene. The germline CDR1 and CDR2 sequences are SGHTA and FQGTGA. V lost 1 base to trimming and J lost 1 base, with 10 bases between them. This CDR3 has 15 residues. CDR3 protein: CASSLMAGGNTEAFF. Here the CDR3 DNA reads TGTGCCAGCAGCTTAATGGCAGGAGGGAACACTGAAGCTTTCTTT.

The CDR3 DNA is TGTGCCAGTAGCTCGGGGGGCATGACCGGGGAGCTGTTTTTT. This codes for CASSSGGMTGELFF. This chain joins TRBV19 and TRBJ2-2; a weak D match, TRBD2 (7 bases). Between the trimmed V and J ends, which lost 6 bases and 5 bases, there was a span of 13 bases. The CDR3 is 14 amino acids. Germline V lookup: CDR1 LNHDA, CDR2 SQIVND (reference sequence).